This paragraph reports one T cell receptor beta chain. The antigen is unknown. This entry belongs to a study of CD8 T cells in Susac syndrome. Broader study findings: The study conceded that relatively few individuals underwent its TCR sequencing and HLA analysis.

When the RNA was reverse transcribed, random hexamers were used with an input of roughly 0.45 to 1 ug. The authors amplified TCR beta CDR3 across 54 Vbeta and 13 Jbeta using immunoSEQ multiplex PCR. Each CDR3 protein is one row after TCRdb ran MiXCR on the immunoSEQ multiplex PCR reads. The table has around 130,000 distinct CDR3 sequences, around 96% seen once. Peripheral blood CD8+ and CD4+ T cells were profiled by TCR beta sequencing. Between the trimmed V and J ends, which lost 0 bases and 1 base, there was a span of 12 bases. The CDR3 contains 16 residues. The sequencing input was CD4+ T cells from PBMCs. This rearrangement joins TRBV23-1 to TRBJ1-1; D gene unclear. TRBV23-1 is placed among ORFs of uncertain function. This TCR came from a human donor in good health. In nucleotides, the CDR3 is TGCGCCAGCAGTCAATCGCCCTTTAGGAAGAACACTGAAGCTTTCTTT. Amino acid sequence: CASSQSPFRKNTEAFF.